These 32 T cell receptor beta chains share one sample of origin, sequenced in a study of CD8 T cells in Susac syndrome. Random-hexamer reverse transcription was applied to roughly 0.45 to 1 ug RNA. TCRdb processed the immunoSEQ multiplex PCR reads anew with MiXCR; each CDR3 protein has one entry. The sample lists some 220,000 distinct CDR3 sequences, about 95% occurring once. Sample: CD4+ T cells from PBMCs. These receptors all come from a human donor with multiple sclerosis.

This chain joins TRBV20-1 and TRBJ2-5; TRBD2 matches at 9 bases. Germline loops: CDR1 DFQATT, CDR2 SNEGSKA (reference sequence). The J segment lost 4 bases and the V segment lost 3 bases, leaving 9 bases of the junction unmatched. There are 15 residues in the CDR3. CDR3 sequence reads: CSASRAAGGGETQYF. The DNA of the CDR3 is TGCAGTGCTAGTAGGGCAGCGGGAGGAGGAGAGACCCAGTACTTC.

Here the CDR3 DNA reads TGCGCCAGCAGCTTGACTAGCGGCCAAGCTTCAGAGTACTTC. It is translated as CASSLTSGQASEYF. The chain employs TRBV5-1 and TRBJ2-7, with 8 bases lining up with TRBD2. V lost 1 base and J lost 11; bases outside the gene matches: 11. Germline CDR1 is SGHRS and CDR2 is YFSETQ. CDR3 length equals 14 residues.

The rearrangement uses TRBV11-2 and TRBJ2-3; D is perhaps TRBD2 (5 bases). The ends were cut back, 1 base at V and 2 bases at J, with 16 bases in the middle. The length of the CDR3 is 17 residues. Germline CDR1 reads SGHAT; CDR2 reads FQNNGV. CDR3 sequence reads: CASSLVGADAFTDTQYF. CDR3 sequence (DNA): TGTGCCAGCAGCTTAGTGGGAGCTGATGCGTTCACAGATACGCAGTATTTT. The full variable domain, its missing parts supplied by reference TRBV11-2 and TRBJ2-3, is EAGVAQSPRYKIIEKRQSVAFWCNPISGHATLYWYQQILGQGPKLLIQFQNNGVVDDSQLPKDRFSAERLKGVDSTLKIQPAKLEDSAVYLCASSLVGADAFTDTQYFGPGTRLTVL.

V is TRBV29-1 and J is TRBJ2-5; D remains unclear. The length of the CDR3 is 12 residues. The germline V and J ends were trimmed by 3 bases and 1 base, with 6 bases remaining between them. Germline V gene data show CDR1 as SQVTM and CDR2 as ANQGSEA. The CDR3 here is CSVDQAQETQYF. The CDR3 nucleotides read TGCAGCGTTGATCAGGCCCAAGAGACCCAGTACTTC.

The chain has TRBV10-3 and TRBJ2-7; 8 bases fit TRBD2. CDR1 is ENHRY, CDR2 SYGVKD, per germline. The trim removed 7 bases at V and 4 bases at J, leaving 9 bases unmatched. CDR3 size: 14 residues. The CDR3 sequence: CAIKRAREEYEQYF. DNA of the CDR3: TGTGCCATCAAAAGGGCGCGGGAGGAATACGAGCAGTACTTC.

This clonotype came up once. DNA of the CDR3: TGTGCCAGCTCCCGCTTGGGACAGGGAGGCGATAATTCACCCCTCCACTTT. It encodes CASSRLGQGGDNSPLHF. The chain combines TRBV27 with TRBJ1-6; 9 bases are a match to TRBD1. In germline, CDR1 is MNHEY, CDR2 SMNVEV (reference sequence). V trimming: 8 bases; J trimming: 5 bases; junction bases outside the gene matches: 13. This CDR3 contains 17 residues.

This clonotype was counted once. The V gene is TRBV20-1, the J gene TRBJ2-3; D remains ambiguous. CDR3 length: 14 amino acids. Trimming left V 2 bases short and J 3 bases short, with 12 bases between. The germline V gene has CDR1 DFQATT and CDR2 SNEGSKA (reference sequence). As DNA, the CDR3 is TGCAGTGCTAGAATCTCGGTCGGGACAGATACGCAGTATTTT. It specifies CSARISVGTDTQYF.

The chain couples TRBV7-8 to TRBJ2-3; TRBD2 matches 8 bases. The CDR3 has 15 amino acids. Trimming took 1 base from V and 4 from J; bases not matched to a gene: 4. The germline gives CDR1 SGHVS, CDR2 FQNEAQ. The CDR3 DNA sequence: TGTGCCAGCAGCTTAGAAATAGCGGGACCAGATACGCAGTATTTT. As protein: CASSLEIAGPDTQYF.

The chain is built from TRBV12-3 or TRBV12-4 and TRBJ1-5, with unresolved D. This CDR3 region has 18 residues. V was clipped by 6 bases and J by 1 base, with 22 bases between them. CDR3 DNA: TGTGCCAGCAGCACCAGCTCTGGGCAGCTGACGAGCAATCAGCCCCAGCATTTT. It codes for CASSTSSGQLTSNQPQHF.

The rearrangement uses TRBV11-1 and TRBJ2-3; D may be TRBD2 (6 bases). Trimming took 2 bases from V and 5 from J, leaving 14 bases between them. The germline V gene has CDR1 SGHAT and CDR2 FQDESV (reference sequence). The CDR3 is made up of 15 amino acids. The CDR3 loop reads CASSLRPTSGDTQYF. In nucleotides, the CDR3 is TGTGCCAGCAGCTTAAGGCCGACTAGTGGAGATACGCAGTATTTT. The complete variable domain, with remaining parts taken from reference TRBV11-1 and TRBJ2-3, reads EAEVAQSPRYKITEKSQAVAFWCDPISGHATLYWYRQILGQGPELLVQFQDESVVDDSQLPKDRFSAERLKGVDSTLKIQPAELGDSAMYLCASSLRPTSGDTQYFGPGTRLTVL.

This chain connects TRBV11-1 to TRBJ1-1; D not resolved. Germline V CDR1 and CDR2: SGHAT, FQDESV (reference sequence). V lost 1 base and J lost 0, with 6 bases in between. There are 14 residues in the CDR3. Here the CDR3 reads CASSLVQMNTEAFF. CDR3 DNA: TGTGCCAGCAGCTTAGTTCAGATGAACACTGAAGCTTTCTTT.

This rearrangement joins TRBV7-9 to TRBJ1-3; a possible D gene is TRBD1 (5 bases). The CDR3 totals 14 residues. Germline V lookup: CDR1 SEHNR, CDR2 FQNEAQ (reference sequence). V lost 4 bases, J lost 6 bases, and 13 bases lay in between. The CDR3 coding sequence is TGTGCCAGCAGCTCCAACAGGCCATTAAACACCATATATTTT. Protein: CASSSNRPLNTIYF.

CDR3: CSVPQGDYGYTF. DNA of the CDR3: TGCAGCGTTCCACAGGGGGACTATGGCTACACCTTC. This rearrangement joins TRBV29-1 to TRBJ1-2; 8 bases align to TRBD1. V shed 5 bases, J shed 3 bases, and the junction held 2 bases outside the gene matches. The germline V gene encodes CDR1 SQVTM and CDR2 ANQGSEA. The CDR3 has 12 residues. Using reference TRBV29-1 and TRBJ1-2 for the parts outside the CDR3, the full variable domain is SAVISQKPSRDICQRGTSLTIQCQVDSQVTMMFWYRQQPGQSLTLIATANQGSEATYESGFVIDKFPISRPNLTFSTLTVSNMSPEDSSIYLCSVPQGDYGYTFGSGTRLTVV.

This rearrangement joins TRBV29-1 to TRBJ1-1, with 7 positions matching TRBD1. The CDR3 contains 14 residues. Germline V gene sequence: CDR1 SQVTM, CDR2 ANQGSEA. Trimming cost V 2 bases and J 4 bases; bases outside gene matches: 7. Here the CDR3 reads CSVEMVWTGTEAFF. The CDR3 DNA sequence: TGCAGCGTTGAAATGGTATGGACAGGCACTGAAGCTTTCTTT.

This chain connects TRBV28 to TRBJ1-5; D is undetermined. The CDR3 contains 15 residues. Germline CDR1 is MDHEN and CDR2 is SYDVKM. V gave up 2 bases and J gave up 0 bases, with 8 bases separating them. Here the CDR3 reads CASSLPGNSNQPQHF. The CDR3 DNA is TGTGCCAGCAGTTTACCGGGGAATAGCAATCAGCCCCAGCATTTT.

The V call is TRBV20-1, the J call TRBJ2-3, with D perhaps given as TRBD1 or TRBD2 (5 bases each). V was trimmed by 3 bases and J by 3 bases, leaving 13 bases between them. Per germline, CDR1 DFQATT and CDR2 SNEGSKA (reference sequence). The CDR3 is made up of 14 amino acids. CDR3 coding DNA: TGCAGTGCTAGGTTTGACGAGGGGACAGATACGCAGTATTTT. As protein: CSARFDEGTDTQYF.

The chain recombines TRBV2 with TRBJ2-7; TRBD1 might be the D (5 bases). CDR1 and CDR2 from the germline V gene are SNHLY and FYNNEI. The CDR3 consists of 12 residues. Trimming shortened V by 7 bases and J by 0 bases, and 7 bases separated the two germline ends. The CDR3 region has the DNA TGTGCCAGCACAGGGAACTCCTACGAGCAGTACTTC. Its protein is CASTGNSYEQYF.

V usage is TRBV30 and J usage is TRBJ1-2; D is ambiguous. The V end lost 1 base, the J end lost 10 bases, and 16 bases lay between the germline ends. Germline values: CDR1 GTSNPN, CDR2 SVGIG (reference sequence). The CDR3 consists of 13 residues. DNA for the CDR3: TGTGCCTGGAGTGCCTATACCATGTCTGACTACACCTTC. Translated, it gives CAWSAYTMSDYTF.

The chain carries TRBV20-1 and TRBJ1-5, with TRBD1 as a possible D gene (5 bases). V was pared by 3 bases and J by 1 base, with 16 bases between. The germline CDR1 and CDR2 sequences are DFQATT and SNEGSKA (reference sequence). The CDR3 loop spans 16 amino acids. The CDR3 loop reads CSASKRGRGSNQPQHF. In nucleotides, the CDR3 is TGCAGTGCTAGTAAAAGGGGAAGGGGCAGCAATCAGCCCCAGCATTTT.

The chain has TRBV7-2 and TRBJ2-1; D is tentatively TRBD1 or TRBD2 (5 bases each). CDR3 length: 16 amino acids. Germline V gene lookup returns CDR1 SGHTA and CDR2 FQGNSA. V dropped 5 bases and J dropped 1 base, with 15 bases sitting between them. Here the CDR3 reads CASSTGRLVSYNEQFF. The CDR3 nucleotides read TGTGCCAGCAGCACGGGACGGTTAGTGTCCTACAATGAGCAGTTCTTC.

The chain is built from TRBV7-9 and TRBJ1-1; D call uncertain. Germline values: CDR1 SEHNR, CDR2 FQNEAQ (reference sequence). The CDR3 runs to 14 residues. The V and J ends lost 6 bases and 2 bases respectively, with 13 bases between them. DNA for the CDR3: TGTGCCAGCAGTTATCTTGGCCGCAACACTGAAGCTTTCTTT. It is translated as CASSYLGRNTEAFF.

The chain recombines TRBV19 with TRBJ2-7; 10 positions match TRBD1. V trimming: 6 bases; J trimming: 2 bases; junction bases outside the gene matches: 4. There are 14 residues in the CDR3. CDR1 is LNHDA and CDR2 is SQIVND in the germline V gene (reference sequence). CDR3 nucleotides: TGTGCCAGTAGCAAGACAGGGGGCACCTACGAGCAGTACTTC. Protein: CASSKTGGTYEQYF.

The chain carries TRBV29-1 and TRBJ2-1, with 8 bases that match TRBD2. Germline CDR1 reads SQVTM; CDR2 reads ANQGSEA. The CDR3 consists of 16 residues. Trimming cost V 3 bases and J 6 bases; bases outside gene matches: 13. CDR3 coding DNA: TGCAGCGTTGACTACGGCGGTAGCGGGATTGTCAATGAGCAGTTCTTC. Amino acids: CSVDYGGSGIVNEQFF.

The rearrangement links TRBV11-2 to TRBJ2-3; perhaps TRBD1 as D (5 bases). The CDR3 sequence is 15 residues long. Germline assignment: CDR1 SGHAT and CDR2 FQNNGV. V shed 5 bases and J shed 4 bases, with 16 bases lying between them. The CDR3 DNA is TGTGCCAGCAGCCTCACAAGGGGTAGAGCAGATACGCAGTATTTT. Translating it yields CASSLTRGRADTQYF. The variable domain in full, with the rest retrieved from reference TRBV11-2 and TRBJ2-3, is EAGVAQSPRYKIIEKRQSVAFWCNPISGHATLYWYQQILGQGPKLLIQFQNNGVVDDSQLPKDRFSAERLKGVDSTLKIQPAKLEDSAVYLCASSLTRGRADTQYFGPGTRLTVL.

V and J are TRBV6-5 and TRBJ1-6; D is unclear. CDR3 length: 15 amino acids. The germline V and J ends were trimmed by 9 bases and 0 bases, with 12 bases remaining between them. Germline CDR1 is MNHEY and CDR2 is SVGAGI. This CDR3 reads CASLRAVSYNSPLHF. In DNA, the CDR3 is TGTGCCAGTCTGAGGGCAGTCTCCTATAATTCACCCCTCCACTTT.

The rearrangement uses TRBV4-1 and TRBJ2-3; either TRBD1 or TRBD2 may fit D (5 bases each). The CDR3 loop spans 15 amino acids. Per germline, CDR1 MGHRA and CDR2 YSYEKL. V was pared by 2 bases and J by 5 bases, with 14 bases between. The CDR3: CASSQRDAFLDTQYF. For the CDR3, the DNA is TGCGCCAGCAGCCAACGGGACGCCTTTTTAGATACGCAGTATTTT.

J is TRBJ1-4 and V is TRBV3-1; 7 nucleotides align to TRBD1. Germline values: CDR1 LGHDT, CDR2 YNNKEL (reference sequence). V lost 4 bases and J lost 8; bases outside the gene matches: 7. CDR3 size: 14 residues. CDR3 amino acids: CASSPHRGGEKLFF. The CDR3 bases are TGTGCCAGCAGCCCTCACAGGGGTGGCGAAAAACTGTTTTTT.

J is TRBJ1-2 and V is TRBV6-1; D is uncertain. Germline-derived CDR1 and CDR2 are MNHNS and SASEGT. The CDR3 loop spans 12 amino acids. V was trimmed by 3 bases and J by 4 bases, leaving 6 bases between them. CDR3 DNA sequence: TGTGCCAGCAGTGAGAGGACCTATGGCTACACCTTC. Translated, it gives CASSERTYGYTF.

The DNA for the CDR3 is TGTGCCAGCAGTTTAAGTCTGTATGGCTACACCTTC. Its protein product is CASSLSLYGYTF. This chain links TRBV28 with TRBJ1-2; D is ambiguous. The CDR3 loop spans 12 amino acids. Germline V CDR1 and CDR2: MDHEN, SYDVKM. With 2 bases removed from V and 5 bases from J, the gap between germline ends came to 6 bases.

This chain uses TRBV5-8 with TRBJ2-7, with a tentative D call TRBD1 (5 bases). Germline CDR1 is SGHTS and CDR2 is YDEGEE. The CDR3 runs 14 residues. Trimming took 4 bases from V and 3 from J, leaving 14 bases between them. CDR3 sequence reads: CASSPADSDYEQYF. CDR3 DNA sequence: TGTGCCAGCAGCCCCGCCGACAGCGACTACGAGCAGTACTTC.

The V call is TRBV30, the J call TRBJ1-1, with D uncertain. CDR3 length: 15 amino acids. The germline V gene encodes CDR1 GTSNPN and CDR2 SVGIG (reference sequence). V dropped 2 bases and J dropped 4 bases, with 17 bases sitting between them. The CDR3 DNA is TGTGCCTGGAGTCCGACCGGGAGAGGGATCACTGAAGCTTTCTTT. Amino acid sequence: CAWSPTGRGITEAFF. Complete variable domain (other parts from reference TRBV30 and TRBJ1-1): SQTIHQWPATLVQPVGSPLSLECTVEGTSNPNLYWYRQAAGRGLQLLFYSVGIGQISSEVPQNLSASRPQDRQFILSSKKLLLSDSGFYLCAWSPTGRGITEAFFGQGTRLTVV.

This sequence joins TRBV12-3 or TRBV12-4 and TRBJ2-5, with unresolved D. Trimming removed 5 bases from V and 4 bases from J, with 8 bases in between. This CDR3 has 12 amino acids. In nucleotides, the CDR3 is TGTGCCAGCAGTCATTGGGGAGAGACCCAGTACTTC. Protein product: CASSHWGETQYF.